This passage covers 18 T cell receptor beta chains from one sample sequenced in a study of vaccination effects on CD4 cells after COVID-19. The ViraFEST assay expanded antigen-specific CD4+ T cells with viral peptide pools before sequencing. Isolating CD4+ T cells followed about 10 days of culture. The infection with SARS-CoV-2 (confirmed by PCR) occurred in this person between March and December 2020. The table came from immunoSEQ multiplex PCR; TCRdb's copy has only in-frame clones and leaves some out. This sample has about 45,000 clones, with 65% to 70% found just once. The antigens for these receptors are not known. Source: CD4+ T cells from PBMCs cultured with a peptide pool, taken before COVID-19 vaccination. These receptors came from a human donor who had a prior SARS-CoV-2 infection.

The rearrangement links TRBV12-5 to TRBJ1-6; perhaps TRBD1 as D (6 bases). Germline CDR1 LGHNT, CDR2 FRNRAP. The V gene lost 7 bases and the J gene lost 14 bases, with 27 bases spanning the gap. The CDR3 has 16 residues. In DNA, the CDR3 is TGTGCTAGTGCTATGCAGACAGGAGCAGCGATTTTCACCCTCCACTTT. Amino acids: CASAMQTGAAIFTLHF.

The V gene is TRBV19, the J gene TRBJ1-4, with D unclear. The CDR3 is 15 amino acids. Germline lookup yields CDR1 LNHDA and CDR2 SQIVND (reference sequence). The ends were cut back, 0 bases at V and 4 bases at J, with 9 bases in the middle. Here the CDR3 DNA reads TGTGCCAGTAGTATAGATGACGCCTTTAATGAAAAACTGTTTTTT. Its translation is CASSIDDAFNEKLFF.

This clone has just a few counts. This chain connects TRBV6-6 to TRBJ1-6; no clear D. The V end was cut by 5 bases, the J end by 7 bases, with 18 bases between. The CDR3 runs 16 residues. Germline assignment: CDR1 MNHNY and CDR2 SVGAGI (reference sequence). This CDR3 is CASSRRPGGSNSPLHF. The CDR3 bases are TGTGCCAGCAGTCGAAGACCCGGAGGGAGCAATTCACCCCTCCACTTT.

This chain connects TRBV5-1 to TRBJ1-1; 9 nucleotides align to TRBD1. Germline-derived CDR1 and CDR2 are SGHRS and YFSETQ. Germline trimming cut 0 bases from V and 1 base from J; bases unmatched to any gene: 1. This CDR3 comprises 15 residues. CDR3 in DNA: TGCGCCAGCAGCTTGGTGGGACAGGGGAACACTGAAGCTTTCTTT. Translated, it gives CASSLVGQGNTEAFF.

The chain recombines TRBV5-6 with TRBJ1-5; D might be TRBD1 (5 bases). From germline, CDR1 is SGHDT and CDR2 YYEEEE. V was cut by 2 bases and J by 2 bases, with 8 bases left in between. The CDR3 is 14 amino acids. The DNA of the CDR3 is TGTGCCAGCAGCTTATTCAGGGGCAATCAGCCCCAGCATTTT. Translating it yields CASSLFRGNQPQHF. Supplemented by reference TRBV5-6 and TRBJ1-5, the full variable domain reads DAGVTQSPTHLIKTRGQQVTLRCSPKSGHDTVSWYQQALGQGPQFIFQYYEEEERQRGNFPDRFSGHQFPNYSSELNVNALLLGDSALYLCASSLFRGNQPQHFGDGTRLSIL.

This sequence joins TRBV6-1 and TRBJ1-1; D is possibly TRBD1 (5 bases). The germline V gene encodes CDR1 MNHNS and CDR2 SASEGT. V lost 2 bases to trimming and J lost 4 bases, with 14 bases between them. CDR3 size: 15 residues. In nucleotides, the CDR3 is TGTGCCAGCAGTGAACTAACCCTGGGGCTCACTGAAGCTTTCTTT. This sequence encodes CASSELTLGLTEAFF.

The rearrangement uses TRBV25-1 and TRBJ2-5; 8 bases align to TRBD2. Per germline, CDR1 MGHDK and CDR2 SYGVNS. The V segment lost 4 bases and the J segment 0 bases; nucleotides outside the gene matches: 7. The length of the CDR3 is 16 residues. CDR3 protein: CASSGGLAGNQETQYF. In nucleotides, the CDR3 is TGTGCCAGCAGTGGGGGTTTAGCGGGGAACCAAGAGACCCAGTACTTC.

The chain uses TRBV7-7 and TRBJ1-3; TRBD1 is a possible D gene (5 bases). Germline CDR1 SSHAT, CDR2 FNYEAQ (reference sequence). This CDR3 contains 18 residues. CDR3 residues: CAGPWQGISHSSGNTIYF. CDR3 in DNA: TGTGCGGGACCGTGGCAGGGTATTTCGCACTCTTCTGGAAACACCATATATTTT.

This clone appeared a few times. The rearrangement joins TRBV2 to TRBJ1-3; D is possibly TRBD1 (6 bases). V was cut by 7 bases and J by 0 bases, with 13 bases left in between. The CDR3 has 15 residues. In germline, CDR1 is SNHLY, CDR2 FYNNEI. DNA of the CDR3: TGTGCCAGCAAGTCGACAGGATACTCTGGAAACACCATATATTTT. Translating gives CASKSTGYSGNTIYF.

The chain couples TRBV6-2 or TRBV6-3 to TRBJ1-1, with unresolved D. The CDR3 consists of 13 residues. Germline V gene sequence: CDR1 MNHEY, CDR2 SVGEGT. V gave up 2 bases and J gave up 11 bases, with 15 bases separating them. CDR3: CASSYRVEVSAFF. In DNA form, the CDR3 reads TGTGCCAGCAGTTACAGGGTAGAGGTCTCCGCTTTCTTT.

The V gene is TRBV20-1, the J gene TRBJ2-1; possible D gene TRBD2, 7 bases. Trimming stripped 3 bases from V and 4 bases from J, with 19 bases between. The germline CDR1 and CDR2 sequences are DFQATT and SNEGSKA (reference sequence). The CDR3 has 16 amino acids. CDR3 coding DNA: TGCAGTGCTAGTACAACTTTGCGGGGGCTATACAATGAGCAGTTCTTC. It codes for CSASTTLRGLYNEQFF.

The chain links TRBV11-3 to TRBJ2-1, with unresolved D. The CDR3 runs 16 residues. In germline, CDR1 is SGHNT, CDR2 YENEEA. V was trimmed by 0 bases and J by 6 bases, leaving 15 bases between them. The CDR3 nucleotides are TGTGCCAGCAGCTTAGATCGCGTAGTTTGGGGCAATGAGCAGTTCTTC. It encodes CASSLDRVVWGNEQFF.

This clone was seen a handful of times. V gene TRBV9 combines with J gene TRBJ2-1; 10 bases match TRBD2. Looked up from germline, CDR1 is SGDLS and CDR2 is YYNGEE. This CDR3 has 16 residues. J gave up 6 bases and V 3 bases, and 9 bases lay outside the gene matches. Here the CDR3 DNA reads TGTGCCAGCAGCGATGACACACGACTAGCGGGCAATGAGCAGTTCTTC. Translated: CASSDDTRLAGNEQFF. Supplemented by reference TRBV9 and TRBJ2-1, the full variable domain reads DSGVTQTPKHLITATGQRVTLRCSPRSGDLSVYWYQQSLDQGLQFLIQYYNGEERAKGNILERFSAQQFPDLHSELNLSSLELGDSALYFCASSDDTRLAGNEQFFGPGTRLTVL.

The chain has TRBV6-4 and TRBJ2-2, with D possibly TRBD2 on 8 matching bases. Trimming removed 1 base at V and 5 bases at J, with 20 bases between. The CDR3 consists of 18 residues. Germline CDR1 reads MRHNA; CDR2 reads SNTAGT. CDR3 sequence: CASSDYRGPGLGTGELFF. CDR3 nucleotides: TGTGCCAGCAGTGACTACAGGGGCCCGGGACTAGGTACCGGGGAGCTGTTTTTT.

The V and J genes are TRBV6-1 and TRBJ1-1; unclear D gene. The germline V gene encodes CDR1 MNHNS and CDR2 SASEGT. The V end lost 3 bases, the J end lost 4 bases, and 12 bases lay between the germline ends. This CDR3 contains 14 residues. This CDR3 is CASSEAPSATEAFF. CDR3 sequence (DNA): TGTGCCAGCAGTGAGGCGCCTTCTGCCACTGAAGCTTTCTTT.

Notes on this clone: Other DNA sequences in this specimen translate into the identical CDR3. V and J are TRBV7-2 and TRBJ2-7; the D is unclear. The CDR3 contains 13 residues. Trimming took off 1 base at V and 4 bases at J, with 8 bases between the two ends. CDR1 and CDR2 from the germline V gene are SGHTA and FQGNSA. CDR3 bases: TGTGCCAGCAGCTTAGATCCAGGTTACGAGCAGTACTTC. Translation gives CASSLDPGYEQYF.

The chain joins TRBV12-5 to TRBJ2-5, with D possibly matching TRBD1 (5 bases). V lost 6 bases, J lost 2 bases, and 10 bases lay in between. This CDR3 is built from 13 residues. Germline CDR1 LGHNT, CDR2 FRNRAP. CDR3 nucleotide sequence: TGTGCTAGTGGCCCCCGGACACAAGAGACCCAGTACTTC. Its protein is CASGPRTQETQYF.

The V gene is TRBV5-4, the J gene TRBJ2-5, with D perhaps given as TRBD1 or TRBD2 (6 bases each). Per the germline V gene, CDR1 is SGHNT and CDR2 is YYREEE (reference sequence). The V end was cut by 0 bases, the J end by 5 bases, with 14 bases between. The CDR3 is 15 amino acids. CDR3 in DNA: TGTGCCAGCAGCTTGGGTTGGGGGGCCACGGAGACCCAGTACTTC. This encodes CASSLGWGATETQYF.